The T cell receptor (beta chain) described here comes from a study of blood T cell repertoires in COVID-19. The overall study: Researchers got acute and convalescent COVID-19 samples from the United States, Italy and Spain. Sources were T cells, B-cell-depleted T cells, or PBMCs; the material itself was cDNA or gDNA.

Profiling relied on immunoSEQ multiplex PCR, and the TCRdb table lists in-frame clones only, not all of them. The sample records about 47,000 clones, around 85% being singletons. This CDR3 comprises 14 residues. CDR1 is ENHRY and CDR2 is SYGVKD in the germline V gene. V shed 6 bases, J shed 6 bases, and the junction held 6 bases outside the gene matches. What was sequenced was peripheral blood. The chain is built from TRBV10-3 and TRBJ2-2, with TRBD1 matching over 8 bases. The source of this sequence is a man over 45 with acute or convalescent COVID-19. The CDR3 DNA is TGTGCCATCAGCACAGGGGGACGGGCCGGGGAGCTGTTTTTT. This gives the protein CAISTGGRAGELFF.